This T cell receptor beta chain was captured in a study of blood T cell repertoires in COVID-19. Across the whole study: The cDNA or gDNA used as material had been derived from T cells, B-cell-depleted T cells, or PBMCs.

In its sample, this clone was seen once. Only in-frame clones appear in the TCRdb table, and some are missing; sequencing was by immunoSEQ multiplex PCR. This sample carries 100,000 or so clones, roughly 88% of them seen once, and the ten largest clones take 4.5% to 6.5%. The sequence came from a human donor in a cohort sampled during active COVID-19. Sequencing input: peripheral blood.

The CDR3 nucleotides are TGTGCCAGCAGCTTGCGGGTCGGGGGGGGTAGCACAGATACGCAGTATTTT. Translated: CASSLRVGGGSTDTQYF. The chain links TRBV5-6 to TRBJ2-3; 8 bases agree with TRBD2. The CDR3 loop spans 17 amino acids. V was clipped by 1 base and J by 0 bases; unmatched bases: 7. Germline CDR1 reads SGHDT; CDR2 reads YYEEEE.